This T cell receptor beta chain derives from a study of blood T cells in healthy people across ages. Study at large: For every two T cells, template switching captured about one barcoded beta molecule.

Combining a sample-barcoded 5' primer with a J-beta primer mix, a second PCR ran for 7 to 11 cycles. A template-switch adaptor containing 12 random nucleotides labeled each cDNA molecule. MiXCR, applied by TCRdb to the 5' RACE reads, yields one record per CDR3 protein. The table shows roughly 650,000 distinct CDR3 sequences, with 32% occurring only once. Every donor contributed 7.5 to 10 milliliters of peripheral blood by blood draw. The germline gives CDR1 SNHLY, CDR2 FYNNEI. There are 15 residues in the CDR3. The junction had 9 bases not matched to a gene; V was cut back by 7 bases and J by 3 bases. This clonotype was observed many times.

This rearrangement joins TRBV2 to TRBJ2-7, with 10 bases aligning to TRBD1. The sample consisted of blood. The sequence came from a woman aged 80 or over in good health. The CDR3, as DNA: TGTGCCAGCACTGCCCACGACAGGGGGCACTACGAGCAGTACTTC. Translated, it gives CASTAHDRGHYEQYF.